The rows below give T cell receptor beta chains drawn from one sample of a study of cytomegalovirus exposure and HLA in healthy donors. TCRdb's copy holds only in-frame clones and misses some; the assay was immunoSEQ multiplex PCR. Counted here are about 190,000 clones, 65% to 85% occurring once; the ten biggest clones make up 1.6%. Sequenced input: PBMCs. Receptors were obtained from a woman aged 18 to 35 in good health and CMV-seronegative. The CDR3 runs from the conserved cysteine through the conserved F or W. The order of the fields is D gene, V gene, clone size, J gene, CDR3 protein, CDR3 DNA. D genes are given only for firm matches. Rows may omit the clone size; those that give it use once, few, many or a size class.

TRBD1,TRBV12-5,-,TRBJ1-1,CASGLGTGGLDTEAFF,TGTGCTAGTGGTCTCGGGACAGGGGGCTTGGACACTGAAGCTTTCTTT
TRBD1,TRBV5-1,-,TRBJ2-2,CASSLTGTGGTGELFF,TGCGCCAGCAGCTTGACCGGGACAGGGGGTACCGGGGAGCTGTTTTTT
TRBD1,TRBV7-3,-,TRBJ2-1,CASSPQGQGAGYNEQFF,TGTGCCAGCAGCCCCCAGGGGCAGGGGGCGGGTTACAATGAGCAGTTCTTC
-,TRBV9,-,TRBJ2-3,CASSVGTSTDTQYF,TGTGCCAGCAGCGTTGGTACTAGCACAGATACGCAGTATTTT
TRBD2,TRBV9,-,TRBJ2-2,CASSGGGLANTGELFF,TGTGCCAGCAGCGGGGGGGGACTAGCGAACACCGGGGAGCTGTTTTTT
-,TRBV7-9,-,TRBJ1-1,CASSLESTMNTEAFF,TGTGCCAGCAGCTTAGAATCTACCATGAACACTGAAGCTTTCTTT
TRBD1,TRBV7-3,-,TRBJ2-2,CASSSLDRGYTGELFF,TGTGCCAGCAGCTCCCTCGACAGGGGTTATACCGGGGAGCTGTTTTTT
-,TRBV5-1,-,TRBJ1-4,CASSLSEGSGEKLFF,TGCGCCAGCAGCTTGAGTGAGGGAAGTGGTGAAAAACTGTTTTTT
TRBD2,TRBV2,-,TRBJ2-5,CASMGLAGGGETQYF,TGTGCCAGCATGGGACTAGCGGGAGGGGGAGAGACCCAGTACTTC
-,TRBV11-1,-,TRBJ2-3,CASSFSGADTQYF,TGTGCCAGCAGCTTTTCCGGGGCAGATACGCAGTATTTT
TRBD1,TRBV19,few,TRBJ2-6,CASMGPGQGHSSGANVLTF,TGTGCCAGTATGGGTCCCGGACAGGGCCATTCCTCTGGGGCCAACGTCCTGACTTTC
TRBD2,TRBV4-1,few,TRBJ2-3,CASSQDSAGGSPDTQYF,TGCGCCAGCAGCCAAGACAGTGCGGGGGGTTCCCCCGATACGCAGTATTTT
TRBD2,TRBV9,-,TRBJ2-6,CASSPRGGGFQSSGANVLTF,TGTGCCAGCAGCCCCCGGGGGGGTGGCTTCCAGAGCTCTGGGGCCAACGTCCTGACTTTC
-,TRBV6-5,-,TRBJ1-1,CASSYGGNTEAFF,TGTGCCAGCAGTTACGGCGGGAACACTGAAGCTTTCTTT
TRBD1,TRBV6-5,-,TRBJ1-1,CASTAGQGMTEAFF,TGTGCCAGCACCGCGGGACAGGGTATGACTGAAGCTTTCTTT
-,TRBV4-3,-,TRBJ1-4,CASSQDQGRGNEKLFF,TGCGCCAGCAGCCAAGACCAGGGTCGTGGTAATGAAAAACTGTTTTTT
TRBD2,TRBV29-1,-,TRBJ2-1,CSVGVLAGDLSYNEQFF,TGCAGCGTGGGGGTACTAGCGGGAGACCTCTCCTACAATGAGCAGTTCTTC
TRBD1,TRBV28,-,TRBJ1-2,CASSLSGGAGYGYTF,TGTGCCAGCAGTCTCTCAGGGGGCGCTGGATATGGCTACACCTTC
-,TRBV28,-,TRBJ1-1,CASRGTANAEAFF,TGTGCCAGCAGAGGTACAGCAAACGCTGAAGCTTTCTTT
-,TRBV2,-,TRBJ1-1,CASSEGSGKNTEAFF,TGTGCCAGCAGTGAAGGTTCAGGGAAGAACACTGAAGCTTTCTTT
-,TRBV15,-,TRBJ1-1,CATSTGLYATEAFF,TGTGCCACCAGCACGGGACTCTATGCGACGGAAGCTTTCTTT
TRBD1,TRBV9,few,TRBJ2-5,CASSVGAGGIETQYF,TGTGCCAGCAGCGTAGGGGCAGGGGGTATAGAGACCCAGTACTTC
-,TRBV27,-,TRBJ1-1,CASSSPPGEAFF,TGTGCCAGCAGTTCCCCCCCGGGTGAAGCTTTCTTT
TRBD1,TRBV15,-,TRBJ1-1,CATSRDPGTEVFF,TGTGCCACCAGCAGAGATCCCGGGACAGAAGTTTTCTTT
TRBD2,TRBV10-1,-,TRBJ2-1,CASSDGTTGSEQFF,TGCGCCAGCAGTGACGGGACTACGGGCTCTGAGCAGTTCTTC
TRBD2,TRBV10-3,-,TRBJ2-7,CATSTSGGDYEQYF,TGTGCCACCAGCACTAGCGGGGGAGACTACGAGCAGTACTTC
TRBD1,TRBV28,once,TRBJ1-2,CASSTRDRGLNYGYTF,TGTGCCAGCAGTACCCGGGACAGGGGGCTTAACTATGGCTACACCTTC
-,TRBV18,-,TRBJ1-6,CASSPGLREVGDSPLHF,TGTGCCAGCTCACCAGGCCTCAGGGAGGTAGGGGATTCACCCCTCCACTTT
TRBD2,TRBV28,-,TRBJ2-2,CASSSLAGGGTGELFF,TGTGCCAGCAGTTCCCTAGCGGGAGGGGGGACCGGGGAGCTGTTTTTT
-,TRBV7-9,-,TRBJ1-4,CASSLERPGELFF,TGTGCCAGCAGCTTAGAAAGGCCAGGGGAACTGTTTTTT
-,TRBV11-3,-,TRBJ1-5,CASSSPGCQPQHF,TGTGCCAGCAGCTCCCCCGGGTGTCAGCCCCAGCATTTT
TRBD1,TRBV28,-,TRBJ1-1,CASRGQGLGTEAFF,TGTGCCAGCAGGGGACAGGGGCTGGGGACTGAAGCTTTCTTT
TRBD1,TRBV9,-,TRBJ2-5,CASSVGQVQETQYF,TGTGCCAGCAGCGTTGGACAGGTCCAAGAGACCCAGTACTTC
TRBD2,TRBV6-1,few,TRBJ2-7,CASRSSGVSYEQYF,TGTGCCAGCAGGAGTAGCGGGGTCTCCTACGAGCAGTACTTC
TRBD1,TRBV7-8,-,TRBJ1-4,CASTMTGTEEKLFF,TGTGCCAGCACTATGACAGGGACGGAAGAAAAACTGTTTTTT
TRBD1,TRBV27,once,TRBJ1-5,CASSFSPGSYWDRANQPQHF,TGTGCCAGCAGTTTTTCTCCTGGATCATACTGGGACAGGGCCAATCAGCCCCAGCATTTT
-,TRBV6-1,-,TRBJ1-6,CASSEIAGSYNSPLHF,TGTGCCAGCAGTGAAATCGCGGGTTCCTATAATTCACCCCTCCACTTT
-,TRBV9,-,TRBJ2-1,CASSVVPDNEQFF,TGTGCCAGCAGCGTAGTCCCTGACAATGAGCAGTTCTTC
TRBD2,TRBV5-1,-,TRBJ2-1,CASSLVSGGYYNEQFF,TGCGCCAGCAGCTTAGTTAGCGGGGGGTACTACAATGAGCAGTTCTTC
TRBD1,TRBV29-1,-,TRBJ1-4,CSVEGTDNEKLFF,TGCAGCGTTGAGGGGACAGATAATGAAAAACTGTTTTTT
-,TRBV11-2,-,TRBJ2-4,CASSLDRDNIQYF,TGTGCCAGCAGCTTAGATCGGGATAACATTCAGTACTTC
TRBD1,TRBV4-1,few,TRBJ1-1,CASSQRAGQGRVGNTEAFF,TGCGCCAGCAGCCAAAGAGCGGGACAGGGGAGGGTAGGCAACACTGAAGCTTTCTTT
-,TRBV6-1,-,TRBJ2-5,CASSEVSTDQETQYF,TGTGCCAGCAGTGAAGTCAGCACAGACCAAGAGACCCAGTACTTC
-,TRBV2,once,TRBJ1-1,CASSDGARGGTEAFF,TGTGCCAGCAGTGATGGGGCACGGGGGGGCACTGAAGCTTTCTTT
-,TRBV6-1,-,TRBJ2-1,CASSEGAGINEQFF,TGTGCCAGCAGTGAAGGGGCGGGGATCAATGAGCAGTTCTTC
-,TRBV9,-,TRBJ1-6,CASSATGSSYNSPLHF,TGTGCCAGCAGCGCGACAGGAAGCTCCTATAATTCACCCCTCCACTTT
TRBD2,TRBV7-9,-,TRBJ2-4,CASSLDGTSGTKNIQYF,TGTGCCAGCAGCTTAGATGGGACTAGCGGGACCAAAAACATTCAGTACTTC
-,TRBV9,-,TRBJ2-3,CASSRDVTDTQYF,TGTGCCAGCAGCCGGGATGTCACAGATACGCAGTATTTT
-,TRBV7-2,-,TRBJ1-1,CASSLARANTEAFF,TGTGCCAGCAGCTTAGCGCGGGCGAACACTGAAGCTTTCTTT